One and the same sample provided the 13 T cell receptor beta chains below, sequenced in a study of blood T cell repertoires in COVID-19. Repertoires were generated with immunoSEQ multiplex PCR, while TCRdb's copy carries only in-frame clones and drops some. The data show roughly 180,000 clones, 82% seen once. The specimen sequenced was peripheral blood. These receptors all stem from a woman older than 75 with active or convalescent COVID-19.

This clone appeared once. The chain is built from TRBV6-5 and TRBJ1-1, with D perhaps matching TRBD1 (5 bases). V was trimmed by 8 bases and J by 5 bases, leaving 15 bases between them. The CDR3 spans 13 residues. From germline, CDR1 is MNHEY and CDR2 SVGAGI. The CDR3 reads CASSRGVGTEAFF. In DNA, the CDR3 is TGTGCCAGCTCCCGGGGGGTCGGTACTGAAGCTTTCTTT.

Remarks on this clone: The sample has other DNA sequences that encode this CDR3 too. V gene TRBV28 combines with J gene TRBJ1-1; D unclear. The CDR3 length is 13 residues. The germline gives CDR1 MDHEN, CDR2 SYDVKM. V was trimmed by 5 bases and J by 0 bases, leaving 7 bases between them. The chain's CDR3 is CASSPTVNTEAFF. Written as DNA, the CDR3 is TGTGCCAGCAGTCCTACAGTGAACACTGAAGCTTTCTTT.

V usage is TRBV18 and J usage is TRBJ1-4, with D tentatively TRBD1 (6 bases). The CDR3 totals 15 residues. Germline lookup yields CDR1 KGHSH and CDR2 LQKENI. V was trimmed by 6 bases and J by 8 bases, leaving 19 bases between them. CDR3 protein: CASSGAQGPGEKLFF. The CDR3 bases are TGTGCCAGCTCGGGGGCCCAGGGGCCGGGAGAAAAACTGTTTTTT.

This clone turned up a few times. CDR3 in amino acids: CASSPFGDFRYGYTF. In nucleotides, the CDR3 is TGTGCCAGCTCACCATTCGGGGATTTTCGGTATGGCTACACCTTC. This chain links TRBV18 with TRBJ1-2; no clear D. V was shortened by 2 bases and J by 5 bases, with 15 bases between the two germline ends. The CDR3 sequence is 15 residues long. Germline V lookup: CDR1 KGHSH, CDR2 LQKENI.

The chain is built from TRBV19 and TRBJ1-2; D ambiguous. Trimming stripped 5 bases from V and 6 bases from J, with 4 bases between. Germline CDR1 is LNHDA and CDR2 is SQIVND (reference sequence). The CDR3 contains 10 residues. The CDR3 DNA reads as TGTGCCAGTAGTTTCGATGGCTACACCTTC. Amino acid sequence: CASSFDGYTF. The whole variable domain, filled in from reference TRBV19 and TRBJ1-2, reads DGGITQSPKYLFRKEGQNVTLSCEQNLNHDAMYWYRQDPGQGLRLIYYSQIVNDFQKGDIAEGYSVSREKKESFPLTVTSAQKNPTAFYLCASSFDGYTFGSGTRLTVV.

The V gene is TRBV10-3, the J gene TRBJ2-7, with 11 nucleotides matching TRBD2. The J segment lost 2 bases and the V segment lost 1 base, leaving 1 base of the junction unmatched. Germline-derived CDR1 and CDR2 are ENHRY and SYGVKD. This CDR3 spans 15 amino acids. This chain's CDR3 is CAISELAGGPYEQYF. The DNA for the CDR3 is TGTGCCATCAGTGAGTTAGCGGGAGGGCCCTACGAGCAGTACTTC.

This chain connects TRBV9 to TRBJ1-1; D ambiguous. V lost 0 bases and J lost 4, with 10 bases in between. The CDR3 totals 14 residues. CDR1 is SGDLS and CDR2 is YYNGEE in the germline V gene. In DNA, the CDR3 is TGTGCCAGCAGCGTAGAACAGCGGAGCACTGAAGCTTTCTTT. Translation: CASSVEQRSTEAFF.

This clone showed up just a few times. The CDR3 sequence is CASTTFLTGTRSNQPQHF. CDR3 coding DNA: TGTGCCAGTACCACCTTTCTGACAGGGACTAGGAGCAATCAGCCCCAGCATTTT. The chain joins TRBV19 to TRBJ1-5; 7 bases are a match to TRBD1. The trim removed 7 bases at V and 1 base at J, leaving 16 bases unmatched. CDR1 is LNHDA and CDR2 is SQIVND in the germline V gene (reference sequence). CDR3 length: 18 amino acids.

The chain links TRBV6-5 to TRBJ2-7; 11 positions agree with TRBD2. The CDR3 sequence is 15 residues long. Per the germline V gene, CDR1 is MNHEY and CDR2 is SVGAGI. J was trimmed by 3 bases and V by 5 bases; bases with no gene match: 6. CDR3 protein: CASSHSGREHYEQYF. DNA for the CDR3: TGTGCCAGCAGTCATAGCGGGAGGGAACACTACGAGCAGTACTTC.

This clone was picked up one time. The chain links TRBV19 to TRBJ2-2; no clear D. V lost 6 bases to trimming and J lost 1 base, with 9 bases between them. This CDR3 spans 14 amino acids. Germline V gene sequence: CDR1 LNHDA, CDR2 SQIVND (reference sequence). The chain's CDR3 is CASSRSGNTGELFF. Here the CDR3 DNA reads TGTGCCAGTAGCAGGTCTGGGAACACCGGGGAGCTGTTTTTT.

The chain uses TRBV19 and TRBJ2-1, with a tentative D call TRBD2 (6 bases). CDR3 size: 15 residues. Germline V gene sequence: CDR1 LNHDA, CDR2 SQIVND (reference sequence). V gave up 5 bases and J gave up 0 bases, with 11 bases separating them. The CDR3 region is CASSRSGSSYNEQFF. The CDR3 coding sequence is TGTGCCAGTAGTCGTAGCGGAAGCTCCTACAATGAGCAGTTCTTC.

V gene TRBV7-9 combines with J gene TRBJ2-2; 7 nucleotides match TRBD2. After removal of 1 base from V and 6 bases from J, the junction contained 5 bases not matched to a gene. CDR3 length: 15 residues. CDR1 is SEHNR and CDR2 is FQNEAQ in the germline V gene (reference sequence). The CDR3 protein is CASSLELAQAGELFF. In DNA form, the CDR3 reads TGTGCCAGCAGCTTAGAACTAGCGCAGGCCGGGGAGCTGTTTTTT.

This sequence joins TRBV10-3 and TRBJ2-7; 11 bases align to TRBD2. V trimming: 3 bases; J trimming: 3 bases; junction bases outside the gene matches: 10. The CDR3 loop spans 17 amino acids. Germline loops: CDR1 ENHRY, CDR2 SYGVKD. DNA of the CDR3: TGTGCCATCAGTGACCCCCATGGGGGACTAGCGGACTACGAGCAGTACTTC. The encoded protein is CAISDPHGGLADYEQYF.